These 27 T cell receptor beta chains share one sample of origin, sequenced in a study of blood T cells in healthy people across ages. The second PCR ran about 6 to 12 cycles with a sample-barcoded 5' primer and J-beta primers. TCRdb independently ran MiXCR on the 5' RACE reads; one entry per CDR3 protein. The sample has approximately 1,700,000 distinct CDR3 sequences, approximately 40% seen once. The specimen was blood. The origin of the receptors is a human donor in good health.

This clonotype was counted many times. The V call is TRBV7-2, the J call TRBJ2-5, with 9 bases matching TRBD1. There are 15 residues in the CDR3. J gave up 4 bases and V 1 base, and 4 bases lay outside the gene matches. Germline V gives CDR1 SGHTA, CDR2 FQGNSA. The CDR3 nucleotides read TGTGCCAGCAGCTTAGGCCGGGGACAGGGAGAGACCCAGTACTTC. The encoded protein is CASSLGRGQGETQYF.

This clonotype was counted between two and nine times. The chain combines TRBV2 with TRBJ2-4; D possibly corresponds to TRBD1 (7 bases). Germline lookup yields CDR1 SNHLY and CDR2 FYNNEI. Deletions cut 8 bases from V and 1 base from J, with 18 bases between. The CDR3 is made up of 16 amino acids. In nucleotides, the CDR3 is TGTGCCAGCCTCCGCTCAGGGGGGAGGGCCAAAAACATTCAGTACTTC. Translating it yields CASLRSGGRAKNIQYF.

The J gene is TRBJ2-7, the V gene TRBV6-1; 7 nucleotides line up with TRBD1. The CDR3 consists of 16 residues. The ends lost 3 bases at V and 1 base at J; junction bases unmatched: 9. Germline V lookup: CDR1 MNHNS, CDR2 SASEGT. The CDR3 reads CASSDWGQLISYEQYF. CDR3 in DNA: TGTGCCAGCAGTGATTGGGGACAGTTAATATCCTACGAGCAGTACTTC.

In its sample, this clonotype was seen a few times. The CDR3 is CASSFKAMNEQFF. For the CDR3, the DNA is TGTGCCAGCAGCTTTAAAGCTATGAATGAGCAGTTCTTC. The chain joins TRBV7-9 to TRBJ2-1; D is ambiguous. Germline lookup yields CDR1 SEHNR and CDR2 FQNEAQ (reference sequence). The CDR3 contains 13 residues. V was cut by 3 bases and J by 7 bases, with 10 bases left in between.

The V and J genes are TRBV9 and TRBJ2-7; TRBD1 or TRBD2 may be the D gene (6 bases each). The length of the CDR3 is 13 residues. Per germline, CDR1 SGDLS and CDR2 YYNGEE. Trimming left V 2 bases short and J 5 bases short, with 11 bases between. The CDR3 protein is CASSVGGGHEQYF. The CDR3 nucleotides read TGTGCCAGCAGCGTGGGGGGCGGCCACGAGCAGTACTTC.

The V call is TRBV28, the J call TRBJ2-2, with D hard to call. The CDR3 sequence is 14 residues long. Germline V gene sequence: CDR1 MDHEN, CDR2 SYDVKM. V was pared by 4 bases and J by 3 bases, with 9 bases between. CDR3 sequence (DNA): TGTGCCAGCAGTTCCTTAGTAGACACCGGGGAGCTGTTTTTT. It yields the protein CASSSLVDTGELFF.

This clonotype has more than one count but fewer than ten. The gene calls are TRBV20-1 and TRBJ1-6, with 8 bases identical to TRBD1. Germline V gene lookup returns CDR1 DFQATT and CDR2 SNEGSKA (reference sequence). The CDR3 is made up of 16 amino acids. J gave up 8 bases and V 3 bases, and 12 bases lay outside the gene matches. In nucleotides, the CDR3 is TGCAGTGCTAGCTCGACAGGGGTCTTCGGGGATTCACCCCTCCACTTT. This translates into CSASSTGVFGDSPLHF.

This clonotype was seen a few times. J is TRBJ1-2 and V is TRBV12-3 or TRBV12-4; no clear D gene. The V end was cut by 2 bases, the J end by 7 bases, with 14 bases between. CDR3 length equals 14 residues. Here the CDR3 DNA reads TGTGCCAGCAGTTTATCCTCGGGAGATGGTGGCTACACCTTC. Protein sequence: CASSLSSGDGGYTF.

This clonotype was counted a few times. The rearrangement links TRBV20-1 to TRBJ2-1, with D perhaps matching TRBD1 or TRBD2 (6 bases each). This CDR3 has 13 amino acids. The ends were cut back, 4 bases at V and 6 bases at J, with 13 bases in the middle. The V gene's germline CDR1 is DFQATT and CDR2 SNEGSKA (reference sequence). The DNA of the CDR3 is TGCAGTGCTATCTCACAGGGAGGCAATGAGCAGTTCTTC. Translation gives CSAISQGGNEQFF.

The V and J genes are TRBV5-1 and TRBJ2-7, with D possibly matching TRBD1 (7 bases). The CDR3 extends over 14 amino acids. CDR1 and CDR2 from the germline V gene are SGHRS and YFSETQ. Trimming took off 5 bases at V and 3 bases at J, with 15 bases between the two ends. DNA for the CDR3: TGCGCCAGCAGGTCTAGACAGGGACTCTACGAGCAGTACTTC. Amino acid sequence: CASRSRQGLYEQYF. Using reference TRBV5-1 and TRBJ2-7 for the parts outside the CDR3, the full variable domain is KAGVTQTPRYLIKTRGQQVTLSCSPISGHRSVSWYQQTPGQGLQFLFEYFSETQRNKGNFPGRFSGRQFSNSRSEMNVSTLELGDSALYLCASRSRQGLYEQYFGPGTRLTVT.

V usage is TRBV24-1 and J usage is TRBJ1-6; the match to TRBD1 covers 7 bases. This CDR3 is built from 15 residues. V lost 4 bases, J lost 6 bases, and 5 bases stayed unmatched. Germline lookup yields CDR1 KGHDR and CDR2 SFDVKD. The CDR3 nucleotides are TGTGCCACCAGTGACGGGGACAGTATTAATTCACCCCTCCACTTT. This translates into CATSDGDSINSPLHF.

This chain links TRBV29-1 with TRBJ2-1; 7 bases fit TRBD1. This CDR3 is built from 14 residues. The V and J ends lost 6 bases and 4 bases, in that order; junction bases with no gene match: 9. CDR1 and CDR2 (germline): SQVTM, ANQGSEA. The CDR3 sequence is CSVLTDREYNEQFF. The CDR3 nucleotides are TGCAGCGTACTGACAGACAGGGAGTACAATGAGCAGTTCTTC.

The chain has TRBV12-3 or TRBV12-4 and TRBJ1-6; D uncertain. This CDR3 is 14 amino acids long. V was cut by 6 bases and J by 9 bases, with 15 bases left in between. The CDR3 loop is CASSTDPGVSPLHF. CDR3 in DNA: TGTGCCAGCAGCACGGACCCGGGAGTTTCACCCCTCCACTTT.

This clonotype was counted only a few times. The V and J genes are TRBV29-1 and TRBJ1-1; possibly TRBD1 for D (5 bases). The CDR3 is 14 amino acids. Trimming took 1 base from V and 2 from J, leaving 11 bases between them. Germline CDR1 SQVTM, CDR2 ANQGSEA. The CDR3 DNA follows: TGCAGCGTTGAAGTAGGGGCGGTTAACACTGAAGCTTTCTTT. It codes for CSVEVGAVNTEAFF. Drawing the rest from reference TRBV29-1 and TRBJ1-1, the complete variable domain is SAVISQKPSRDICQRGTSLTIQCQVDSQVTMMFWYRQQPGQSLTLIATANQGSEATYESGFVIDKFPISRPNLTFSTLTVSNMSPEDSSIYLCSVEVGAVNTEAFFGQGTRLTVV.

This clonotype was observed a handful of times. The chain is built from TRBV5-1 and TRBJ2-4, with 7 bases aligning to TRBD1. CDR3 length: 15 residues. The germline CDR1 and CDR2 sequences are SGHRS and YFSETQ. J gave up 6 bases and V 0 bases, and 6 bases lay outside the gene matches. The CDR3 region has the DNA TGCGCCAGCAGCTTGGCCTCGGGACAGCGAAACATTCAGTACTTC. As protein: CASSLASGQRNIQYF.

As concerns this clonotype: One end of the junction fails to match germline, which may point to a read error. CDR3 amino acids: CAGSPPSRLAGDYNEQFF. The CDR3, as DNA: TGTGCCGGCAGCCCCCCCTCTCGACTAGCGGGGGACTACAATGAGCAGTTCTTC. This rearrangement joins TRBV7-2 to TRBJ2-1; 12 positions match TRBD2. From germline, CDR1 is SGHTA and CDR2 FQGNSA. The CDR3 totals 18 residues.

Many counts were recorded for this clonotype. The chain uses TRBV12-3 or TRBV12-4 and TRBJ2-7; TRBD1 might be the D (6 bases). The CDR3 has 13 amino acids. The V end was cut by 3 bases, the J end by 2 bases, with 8 bases between. The CDR3 is CASSFDRPYEQYF. The CDR3 DNA is TGTGCCAGCAGTTTCGACAGGCCCTACGAGCAGTACTTC.

This clonotype was seen a handful of times. This chain connects TRBV6-2 or TRBV6-3 to TRBJ2-1; the D gene is possibly TRBD1 (5 bases). There are 15 residues in the CDR3. Per germline, CDR1 MNHEY and CDR2 SVGEGT. V lost 4 bases, J lost 9 bases, and 19 bases lay in between. The CDR3 coding sequence is TGTGCCAGCAGTTGGGCCGGCCAGGGTATCGGTGAGCAGTTCTTC. It encodes CASSWAGQGIGEQFF.

The V gene is TRBV5-5, the J gene TRBJ2-3, with 9 bases identical to TRBD2. CDR1 and CDR2 from the germline V gene are SGHKS and YYEKEE (reference sequence). With 2 bases clipped from V and 5 bases from J, the junction kept 6 bases outside the gene matches. This CDR3 contains 15 residues. CDR3 in DNA: TGTGCCAGCAGCTTTAGCGGGGGATGGGGAGATACGCAGTATTTT. Translation: CASSFSGGWGDTQYF.

The chain recombines TRBV3-1 with TRBJ1-1; D unresolved. Trimming shortened V by 0 bases and J by 4 bases, and 6 bases separated the two germline ends. Germline V lookup: CDR1 LGHDT, CDR2 YNNKEL (reference sequence). The CDR3 runs 13 residues. The CDR3 reads CASSQELLTEAFF. The DNA for the CDR3 is TGTGCCAGCAGCCAAGAACTCCTCACTGAAGCTTTCTTT.

This clonotype has just one count. The chain has TRBV20-1 and TRBJ1-5; no clear D. From germline, CDR1 is DFQATT and CDR2 SNEGSKA (reference sequence). Trimming took 3 bases from V and 2 from J, leaving 8 bases between them. The CDR3 is made up of 13 amino acids. CDR3 DNA: TGCAGTGCTAGTGCGTTGGGCAATCAGCCCCAGCATTTT. Its translation: CSASALGNQPQHF.

The table lists this clonotype with a few counts. This chain links TRBV6-2 or TRBV6-3 with TRBJ1-1, with 10 bases lining up with TRBD1. Unmatched junction bases numbered 7, after V lost 4 bases and J lost 5 bases. There are 15 residues in the CDR3. From germline, CDR1 is MNHEY and CDR2 SVGEGT. The CDR3 protein is CASSFGTGVVTEAFF. The CDR3 coding sequence is TGTGCCAGCAGTTTCGGGACAGGGGTTGTGACTGAAGCTTTCTTT.

The chain employs TRBV5-1 and TRBJ2-7; weak D call: TRBD1 (5 bases). With 0 bases removed from V and 2 bases from J, the gap between germline ends came to 18 bases. CDR3 length equals 17 residues. Germline lookup yields CDR1 SGHRS and CDR2 YFSETQ. CDR3 amino acids: CASSLGGGRSITYEQYF. DNA for the CDR3: TGCGCCAGCAGCTTGGGGGGCGGCAGGTCCATTACCTACGAGCAGTACTTC.

As for this clonotype: Germline is not matched at one junction end, which may reflect a read error. V is TRBV5-5 and J is TRBJ1-2, with 8 bases identical to TRBD1. CDR1 is SGHKS and CDR2 is YYEKEE in the germline V gene (reference sequence). The CDR3 is 14 residues long. CDR3 loop: CASILTGENYGCTF. CDR3 coding DNA: TGTGCCAGCATCCTGACAGGGGAGAACTATGGCTGCACCTTC.

The chain combines TRBV20-1 with TRBJ2-3; tentatively, D is TRBD1 or TRBD2 (6 bases each). V lost 0 bases and J 6 bases, leaving 16 bases between the germline ends. The CDR3 runs 15 residues. The germline V gene has CDR1 DFQATT and CDR2 SNEGSKA (reference sequence). CDR3 amino acids: CSAREAGIRGDTQYF. CDR3 in DNA: TGCAGTGCTAGAGAGGCGGGGATTAGGGGGGATACGCAGTATTTT.

This clonotype has more than one count but fewer than ten. The J gene is TRBJ2-7, the V gene TRBV10-3; TRBD2 agrees at 9 bases. With 3 bases clipped from V and 7 bases from J, the junction kept 10 bases outside the gene matches. The CDR3 totals 15 residues. Germline lookup yields CDR1 ENHRY and CDR2 SYGVKD. CDR3 DNA sequence: TGTGCCATCAGTGATTTAGCGGGGGACTTAGGAGAGCAGTACTTC. It codes for CAISDLAGDLGEQYF.

The rearrangement joins TRBV19 to TRBJ2-1, with 12 bases aligning to TRBD2. V trimming: 4 bases; J trimming: 0 bases; junction bases outside the gene matches: 1. This CDR3 region has 16 residues. Germline CDR1 reads LNHDA; CDR2 reads SQIVND (reference sequence). The CDR3 is CASSRTSGTSYNEQFF. The CDR3 DNA reads TGTGCCAGTAGTAGGACTAGCGGGACCTCCTACAATGAGCAGTTCTTC.